The rows below give T cell receptor beta chains drawn from one sample of a study of OX40 agonist ivuxolimab in advanced cancers. The repertoire was sequenced with immunoSEQ multiplex PCR; TCRdb's copy has only in-frame clones and lacks some. The sample yields about 13,000 clones, 65% to 70% seen once. The sequenced sample was CD4+ or CD8+ T cells sorted from blood, obtained in a trial of the OX40 agonist ivuxolimab. Every receptor here comes from an adult with an advanced solid tumor such as melanoma, head and neck, liver or kidney cancer. The CDR3 runs from the conserved cysteine through the conserved F or W. A D gene is named only where the DNA matches it firmly. A clone size is listed for some rows: how often the clone was seen (once, few, many), or a class if it is expanded.

cdr3_aa cdr3_nt v_call d_call j_call clone_size
CASSQRGEPTTNEKLFF TGTGCCAGCAGCCAGAGGGGAGAGCCGACGACAAATGAAAAACTGTTTTTT TRBV9 - TRBJ1-4 few
CASSLVGTASSGNTIYF TGTGCCAGCAGCTTAGTTGGGACAGCCAGCTCTGGAAACACCATATATTTT TRBV7-9 TRBD1 TRBJ1-3 -
CASSQDKGSEQYF TGCGCCAGCAGCCAAGACAAGGGCAGTGAACAGTACTTC TRBV4-1 - TRBJ2-7 medium-sized
CSVELRVAYNEQFF TGCAGCGTTGAATTGCGGGTCGCCTACAATGAGCAGTTCTTC TRBV29-1 - TRBJ2-1 -
CASKLEKRRGNEQFF TGTGCCAGCAAGCTAGAGAAACGGAGAGGCAATGAGCAGTTCTTC TRBV6-5 - TRBJ2-1 few
CASSLAPAGYGEQYF TGTGCCAGCAGCTTAGCGCCCGCAGGGTATGGTGAGCAGTACTTC TRBV7-9 - TRBJ2-7 -
CATSTLGGGSPLHF TGTGCCACCTCCACGCTAGGTGGGGGTTCACCCCTCCACTTT TRBV27 - TRBJ1-6 -
CASSGWGDYSGNTIYF TGTGCCAGCAGTGGTTGGGGGGACTACTCTGGAAACACCATATATTTT TRBV28 - TRBJ1-3 -
CASSLMGLAYNEQFF TGTGCCAGCAGCTTAATGGGACTAGCCTACAATGAGCAGTTCTTC TRBV13 TRBD2 TRBJ2-1 -
CASSLYNTGELFF TGTGCCAGCAGCCTTTATAACACCGGGGAGCTGTTTTTT TRBV9 - TRBJ2-2 -
CASSTGQNTGELFF TGTGCCAGCAGCACTGGACAGAACACCGGGGAGCTGTTTTTT TRBV5-6 - TRBJ2-2 few
CASSSPGQNYGYTF TGTGCCAGCAGCAGCCCGGGACAGAACTATGGCTACACCTTC TRBV11-1 TRBD1 TRBJ1-2 -
CASSVGGRGYTGELFF TGTGCCAGCAGCGTTGGCGGGAGGGGGTACACCGGGGAGCTGTTTTTT TRBV9 TRBD2 TRBJ2-2 -
CASSHPWGQERETQYF TGTGCCAGCAGCCACCCCTGGGGGCAGGAAAGGGAGACCCAGTACTTC TRBV7-2 - TRBJ2-5 -
CASSDGLPPVALHF TGTGCCAGCAGTGATGGACTCCCCCCAGTAGCCCTCCACTTT TRBV2 - TRBJ1-6 -
CASSHGNQPQHF TGTGCCAGCAGTCACGGCAATCAGCCCCAGCATTTT TRBV6-5 - TRBJ1-5 few
CASSLATSLPDTQYF TGCGCCAGCAGCTTGGCAACTAGCTTGCCAGATACGCAGTATTTT TRBV5-1 - TRBJ2-3 -
CASSPDRSTQYF TGTGCCAGCAGCCCTGACAGAAGTACGCAGTATTTT TRBV4-2 - TRBJ2-3 -
CSVEVERPPYNEQFF TGCAGCGTTGAAGTGGAGAGACCCCCCTACAATGAGCAGTTCTTC TRBV29-1 - TRBJ2-1 -
CASDSRTGGFDEAFF TGTGCCAGCGATAGTCGGACAGGGGGCTTCGATGAAGCTTTCTTT TRBV6-4 TRBD1 TRBJ1-1 -
CASSLVPNEQFF TGTGCCAGCAGTTTAGTCCCAAATGAGCAGTTCTTC TRBV28 - TRBJ2-1 few
CASSYSLKETQYF TGTGCCAGCAGTTACTCCCTAAAAGAGACCCAGTACTTC TRBV27 - TRBJ2-5 few
CASSARQGERTEAFF TGTGCCAGCAGCGCTCGACAGGGGGAAAGAACTGAAGCTTTCTTT TRBV9 TRBD1 TRBJ1-1 once